This TCR beta chain was sequenced in a study of shared clonotypes between healthy human individuals. The naive CD8 fraction comprised CD45RO-negative cells positively selected for CCR7 and excluded terminally differentiated effector memory CD45RA+ cells. Adult donors, all healthy and HIV-negative, had no recent acute infections or vaccinations. Germline CDR1 reads SGHNT; CDR2 reads YYREEE (reference sequence). This CDR3 is built from 12 residues. Between the trimmed V and J ends, which lost 0 bases and 7 bases, there was a span of 7 bases. Sequencing used immunoSEQ multiplex PCR; TCRdb keeps in-frame clones, though not all of them. The data show around 640,000 clones, with roughly 95% seen just once and roughly 0.12% held by the top ten.

V usage is TRBV5-4 and J usage is TRBJ1-2; unclear D gene. This TCR was sampled from a woman in her thirties in good health. The sequenced sample consisted of naive CD8+ T cells sorted from blood. The CDR3 DNA sequence: TGTGCCAGCAGCTTGGTAAGGCGTGGCTACACCTTC. Its protein product is CASSLVRRGYTF. Full variable domain (remainder filled in from reference TRBV5-4 and TRBJ1-2): ETGVTQSPTHLIKTRGQQVTLRCSSQSGHNTVSWYQQALGQGPQFIFQYYREEENGRGNFPPRFSGLQFPNYSSELNVNALELDDSALYLCASSLVRRGYTFGSGTRLTVV.